Shown below are 2 T cell receptor beta chains from a single sample sequenced in a study of cytomegalovirus exposure and HLA in healthy donors. The PCR had 60 Vbeta and 13 Jbeta primers. Sequenced by immunoSEQ multiplex PCR; TCRdb stores in-frame clones only, minus some. The sample yields fewer than 100,000 clones, approximately 7.6% seen once. The sequenced sample consisted of PBMCs. These receptors all stem from a man aged 50 or older in good health and CMV-seronegative.

This clone has at least ten counts. The rearrangement joins TRBV4-3 to TRBJ2-1; D perhaps matches TRBD2 (6 bases). Germline CDR1 reads LGHNA; CDR2 reads YSLEER. Trimming left V 4 bases short and J 8 bases short, with 21 bases between. This CDR3 region has 16 residues. CDR3 bases: TGCGCCAGCAGCCTTTCCCTAGGCGGGGAGGTGGATGAGCAGTTCTTC. Amino acids: CASSLSLGGEVDEQFF.

The rearrangement links TRBV6-1 to TRBJ2-7; possible D gene TRBD1, 5 bases. CDR1 MNHNS and CDR2 SASEGT come from the germline V gene. Between the trimmed V and J ends, which lost 4 bases and 6 bases, there was a span of 19 bases. CDR3 length: 15 amino acids. CDR3 sequence reads: CASSVRRAALGEQYF. For the CDR3, the DNA is TGTGCCAGCAGTGTACGCAGGGCCGCCTTGGGCGAGCAGTACTTC.